This T cell receptor beta chain was recovered during a study of blood T cell repertoires in COVID-19. Turning to the study itself: Acute and convalescent COVID-19 samples came from the United States, Italy and Spain. PBMCs, B-cell-depleted T cells, or T cells were the source of the cDNA or gDNA that made up the material.

CDR1 and CDR2 from the germline V gene are ENHRY and SYGVKD. The length of the CDR3 is 13 residues. Unmatched junction bases numbered 4, after V lost 9 bases and J lost 3 bases. Libraries were prepared by immunoSEQ multiplex PCR; TCRdb keeps only in-frame clonotypes and omits some of them. The sample yields roughly 150,000 clones, 80% to 90% seen once. This TCR was sampled from a woman in her fifties or sixties with COVID-19, enrolled during active disease. Sequenced: peripheral blood. The chain has TRBV10-3 and TRBJ2-3; 9 bases are shared with TRBD2. The CDR3 sequence is CAMKRGATDTQYF. The CDR3 nucleotides read TGTGCCATGAAGCGGGGGGCTACAGATACGCAGTATTTT.